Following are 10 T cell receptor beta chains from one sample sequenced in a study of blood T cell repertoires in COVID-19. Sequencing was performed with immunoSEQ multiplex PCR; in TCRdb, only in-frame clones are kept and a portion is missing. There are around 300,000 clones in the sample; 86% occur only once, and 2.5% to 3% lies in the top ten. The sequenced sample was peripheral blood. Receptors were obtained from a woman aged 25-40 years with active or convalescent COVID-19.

The CDR3 loop reads CATSDRPRGGPDEQFF. For the CDR3, the DNA is TGTGCCACCAGTGATAGGCCGCGGGGGGGGCCGGATGAGCAGTTCTTC. The chain joins TRBV24-1 to TRBJ2-1, with 9 bases matching TRBD2. V lost 3 bases and J lost 8; bases outside the gene matches: 10. The V gene's germline CDR1 is KGHDR and CDR2 SFDVKD. The CDR3 length is 16 residues.

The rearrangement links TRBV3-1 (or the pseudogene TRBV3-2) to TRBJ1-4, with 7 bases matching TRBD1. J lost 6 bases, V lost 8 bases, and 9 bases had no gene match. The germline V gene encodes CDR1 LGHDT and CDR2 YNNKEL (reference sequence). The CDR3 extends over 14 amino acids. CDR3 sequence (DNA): TGTGCCAGCGCCCGACAGGGTTTAGATGAAAAACTGTTTTTT. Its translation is CASARQGLDEKLFF.

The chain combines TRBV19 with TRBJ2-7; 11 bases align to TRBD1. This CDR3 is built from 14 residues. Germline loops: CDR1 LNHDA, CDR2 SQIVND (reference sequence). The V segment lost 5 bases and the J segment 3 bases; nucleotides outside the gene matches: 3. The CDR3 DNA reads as TGTGCCAGTAGTTTCGGGACAGGGGGCTACGAGCAGTACTTC. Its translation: CASSFGTGGYEQYF.

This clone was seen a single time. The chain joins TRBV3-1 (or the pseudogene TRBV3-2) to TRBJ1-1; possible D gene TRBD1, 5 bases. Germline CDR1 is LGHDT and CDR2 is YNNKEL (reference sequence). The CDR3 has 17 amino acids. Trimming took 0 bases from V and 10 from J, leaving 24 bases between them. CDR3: CASSQDPAGRSSVGAFF. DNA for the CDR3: TGTGCCAGCAGCCAAGACCCGGCGGGACGCAGCTCCGTAGGAGCTTTCTTT.

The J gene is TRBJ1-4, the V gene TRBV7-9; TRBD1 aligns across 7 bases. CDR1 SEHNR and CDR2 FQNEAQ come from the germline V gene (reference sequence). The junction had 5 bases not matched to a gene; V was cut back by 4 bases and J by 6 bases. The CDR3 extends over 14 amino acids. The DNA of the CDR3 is TGTGCCAGCAGCTCGGGACAGTACGATGAAAAACTGTTTTTT. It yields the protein CASSSGQYDEKLFF.

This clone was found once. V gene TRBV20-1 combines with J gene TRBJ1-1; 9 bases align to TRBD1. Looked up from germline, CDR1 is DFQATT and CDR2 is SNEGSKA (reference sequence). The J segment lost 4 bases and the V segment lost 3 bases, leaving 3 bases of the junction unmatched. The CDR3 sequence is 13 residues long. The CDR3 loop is CSASRTGATEAFF. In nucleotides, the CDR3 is TGCAGTGCTAGTCGGACAGGGGCCACTGAAGCTTTCTTT.

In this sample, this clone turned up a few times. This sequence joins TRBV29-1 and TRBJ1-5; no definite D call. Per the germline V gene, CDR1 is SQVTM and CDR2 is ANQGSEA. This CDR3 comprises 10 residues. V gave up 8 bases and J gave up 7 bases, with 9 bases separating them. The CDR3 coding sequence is TGCAGCCCGCTGGAGCAGCCCCAGCATTTT. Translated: CSPLEQPQHF.

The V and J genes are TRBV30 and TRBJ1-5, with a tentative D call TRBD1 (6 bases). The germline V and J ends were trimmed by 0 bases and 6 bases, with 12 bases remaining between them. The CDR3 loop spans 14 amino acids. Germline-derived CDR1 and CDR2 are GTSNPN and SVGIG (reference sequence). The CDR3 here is CAWSVRGGGQPQHF. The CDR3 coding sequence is TGTGCCTGGAGTGTAAGGGGGGGCGGTCAGCCCCAGCATTTT.

The CDR3 spells CASSGPGLQTGELFF. CDR3 DNA: TGTGCCAGCAGTGGACCGGGACTACAGACCGGGGAGCTGTTTTTT. The chain carries TRBV7-2 and TRBJ2-2; 7 bases map to TRBD2. The CDR3 is 15 amino acids. Germline values: CDR1 SGHTA, CDR2 FQGNSA. V gave up 6 bases and J gave up 5 bases; unmatched junction bases: 9.

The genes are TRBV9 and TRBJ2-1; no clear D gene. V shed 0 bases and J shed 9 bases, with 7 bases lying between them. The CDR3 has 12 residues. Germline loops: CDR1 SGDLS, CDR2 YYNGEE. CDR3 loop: CASSVVPSEQFF. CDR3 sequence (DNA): TGTGCCAGCAGCGTAGTGCCCAGTGAGCAGTTCTTC.